Listed here is a single T cell receptor (beta chain). Original handling: Estimates of nucleated cell counts were drawn from the amplification of reference gene primers. Using immunoSEQ multiplex PCR, the repertoire was profiled, and TCRdb retains in-frame clones only, with some absent. D and trimming come from the DNA, and the V and J calls and clone size come from that table. The sample lists fewer than 250,000 clones, around nine tenths seen once, with over 2.5% in the top ten. The sample belongs to a study of blood T cell repertoires in COVID-19. Study-wide background: Acute-phase and convalescent COVID-19 samples originated in the United States, Italy and Spain. The analysed material was cDNA or gDNA that came from T cells, B-cell-depleted T cells, or PBMCs.

Trimming shortened V by 9 bases and J by 0 bases, and 12 bases separated the two germline ends. CDR1 LNHDA and CDR2 SQIVND come from the germline V gene (reference sequence). The CDR3 is 15 amino acids. The rearrangement uses TRBV19 and TRBJ2-6; possible D gene TRBD1, 6 bases. This TCR was sampled from a man aged 55 to 70 with acute or convalescent COVID-19. Sequencing was carried out using peripheral blood. CDR3 region: CASRTVRSGANVLTF. The DNA of the CDR3 is TGTGCCAGCAGGACAGTTCGCTCTGGGGCCAACGTCCTGACTTTC.